A single sample is the source of the 21 T cell receptor beta chains below, sequenced in a study of blood T cell repertoires in COVID-19. Generated by immunoSEQ multiplex PCR, the TCRdb table keeps only in-frame clones and is missing some. The sample contains 130,000 to 150,000 clones, more than 75% of which appear only once. The sample consisted of PBMCs or T cells enriched from blood (not recorded which). The receptors stem from a man between 60 and 75 years old who had recovered from COVID-19.

V gene TRBV2 combines with J gene TRBJ2-2, with 11 bases that match TRBD2. This CDR3 region has 16 residues. Germline V CDR1 and CDR2: SNHLY, FYNNEI. V trimming: 6 bases; J trimming: 6 bases; junction bases outside the gene matches: 9. The CDR3 protein is CASRILAGGVSGELFF. In DNA form, the CDR3 reads TGTGCCAGCAGGATTCTAGCGGGAGGTGTTTCCGGGGAGCTGTTTTTT.

The chain couples TRBV5-6 to TRBJ1-1; D is uncertain. Between the trimmed V and J ends, which lost 4 bases and 1 base, there was a span of 11 bases. The CDR3 length is 14 residues. Germline CDR1 SGHDT, CDR2 YYEEEE. Written as DNA, the CDR3 is TGTGCCAGCAGCGGCAGCGGAGGGAACACTGAAGCTTTCTTT. This encodes CASSGSGGNTEAFF.

The genes are TRBV2 and TRBJ2-7; possibly TRBD1 for D (6 bases). Germline-derived CDR1 and CDR2 are SNHLY and FYNNEI. V dropped 4 bases and J dropped 4 bases, with 11 bases sitting between them. CDR3 length equals 13 residues. The CDR3 region has the DNA TGTGCCAGCAGTGGACAGGTTGGGTACGAGCAGTACTTC. It yields the protein CASSGQVGYEQYF.

In its sample, this clone was seen once. The chain is built from TRBV11-2 and TRBJ2-2, with unresolved D. The V and J ends lost 6 bases and 6 bases respectively, with 14 bases between them. The germline CDR1 and CDR2 sequences are SGHAT and FQNNGV. The CDR3 covers 14 residues. The CDR3 loop is CASRGLAWSGELFF. The CDR3 coding sequence is TGTGCCAGCAGGGGCTTGGCCTGGTCCGGGGAGCTGTTTTTT.

The chain has TRBV11-2 and TRBJ2-7, with TRBD2 identical over 8 bases. Germline V gene lookup returns CDR1 SGHAT and CDR2 FQNNGV. Trimming cost V 6 bases and J 5 bases; bases outside gene matches: 15. The CDR3 loop spans 16 amino acids. The CDR3 DNA follows: TGTGCCAGCAGTCATACCTTCGGGACTAGTCTCGACGAGCAGTACTTC. Amino acids: CASSHTFGTSLDEQYF.

The chain couples TRBV24-1 to TRBJ1-3, with D maybe TRBD1 (6 bases). The V gene's germline CDR1 is KGHDR and CDR2 SFDVKD. This CDR3 has 13 amino acids. Between the trimmed V and J ends, which lost 7 bases and 1 base, there was a span of 7 bases. The DNA of the CDR3 is TGTGCCACCAGAGGACAGTCTGGAAACACCATATATTTT. It encodes CATRGQSGNTIYF.

The genes are TRBV18 and TRBJ2-7, with TRBD1 as a possible D gene (6 bases). Per germline, CDR1 KGHSH and CDR2 LQKENI. Trimming stripped 2 bases from V and 4 bases from J, with 9 bases between. The CDR3 contains 13 residues. Here the CDR3 reads CASSPGTSYEQYF. CDR3 sequence (DNA): TGTGCCAGCTCACCAGGGACATCTTACGAGCAGTACTTC. The whole variable domain, remainder taken from reference TRBV18 and TRBJ2-7, is NAGVMQNPRHLVRRRGQEARLRCSPMKGHSHVYWYRQLPEEGLKFMVYLQKENIIDESGMPKERFSAEFPKEGPSILRIQQVVRGDSAAYFCASSPGTSYEQYFGPGTRLTVT.

The chain links TRBV30 to TRBJ2-7; no clear D. Per the germline V gene, CDR1 is GTSNPN and CDR2 is SVGIG (reference sequence). This CDR3 spans 15 amino acids. V lost 1 base and J lost 0, with 13 bases in between. The CDR3 is CAWSGDTPSSYEQYF. The CDR3 DNA is TGTGCCTGGAGTGGTGACACCCCGAGCTCCTACGAGCAGTACTTC.

The chain couples TRBV5-6 to TRBJ2-5; D possibly corresponds to TRBD2 (6 bases). Germline V lookup: CDR1 SGHDT, CDR2 YYEEEE. Between the trimmed V and J ends, which lost 4 bases and 1 base, there was a span of 14 bases. CDR3 length equals 15 residues. As DNA, the CDR3 is TGTGCCAGCAGCCCCGGGGGACCTGGCCAAGAGACCCAGTACTTC. This codes for CASSPGGPGQETQYF. Looking up the rest from reference TRBV5-6 and TRBJ2-5 gives the full variable domain: DAGVTQSPTHLIKTRGQQVTLRCSPKSGHDTVSWYQQALGQGPQFIFQYYEEEERQRGNFPDRFSGHQFPNYSSELNVNALLLGDSALYLCASSPGGPGQETQYFGPGTRLLVL.

This clone was counted a few times. This sequence joins TRBV9 and TRBJ1-2; tentative D call: TRBD1 (5 bases). Deletions cut 3 bases from V and 4 bases from J, with 19 bases between. The CDR3 spans 16 residues. The germline V gene encodes CDR1 SGDLS and CDR2 YYNGEE. CDR3 region: CASSGGRHGGSYGYTF. Here the CDR3 DNA reads TGTGCCAGCAGCGGAGGCCGACACGGGGGAAGCTATGGCTACACCTTC.

The chain employs TRBV5-6 and TRBJ2-1, with D hard to call. CDR3 length: 12 amino acids. V lost 0 bases and J 10 bases, leaving 8 bases between the germline ends. Per germline, CDR1 SGHDT and CDR2 YYEEEE. This CDR3 reads CASSLAVGEQFF. The CDR3 region has the DNA TGTGCCAGCAGCTTGGCCGTCGGGGAGCAGTTCTTC.

This sequence joins TRBV5-4 and TRBJ1-1; no firm D call. The CDR3 loop spans 14 amino acids. Trimming cost V 0 bases and J 2 bases, with 8 bases left between them. Germline assignment: CDR1 SGHNT and CDR2 YYREEE (reference sequence). The CDR3 region has the DNA TGTGCCAGCAGCTTGGTACGGGAAAACACTGAAGCTTTCTTT. The encoded protein is CASSLVRENTEAFF.

V and J are TRBV6-5 and TRBJ1-1; a weak D match, TRBD1 (6 bases). The CDR3 sequence is 15 residues long. Germline V gene sequence: CDR1 MNHEY, CDR2 SVGAGI. V lost 6 bases to trimming and J lost 1 base, with 15 bases between them. This CDR3 reads CASSPRGQKNTEAFF. In DNA form, the CDR3 reads TGTGCCAGCAGCCCCAGAGGACAGAAGAACACTGAAGCTTTCTTT.

The chain employs TRBV7-8 and TRBJ2-1; TRBD2 agrees at 8 bases. Germline CDR1 and CDR2: SGHVS and FQNEAQ. The CDR3 extends over 16 amino acids. V lost 5 bases to trimming and J lost 1 base; unmatched junction nucleotides: 7. DNA of the CDR3: TGTGCCAGCAGCCCTCAGGGCGGGAGGTCCTACAATGAGCAGTTCTTC. Translating it yields CASSPQGGRSYNEQFF.

V gene TRBV25-1 combines with J gene TRBJ2-7; D is possibly TRBD1 (6 bases). V shed 4 bases and J shed 5 bases, with 15 bases lying between them. Germline V gives CDR1 MGHDK, CDR2 SYGVNS. The CDR3 is 14 amino acids. This chain's CDR3 is CASSVGHPRDEQYF. DNA of the CDR3: TGTGCCAGCAGTGTGGGACACCCTCGCGACGAGCAGTACTTC.

The rearrangement joins TRBV6-6 to TRBJ1-1, with D possibly being TRBD1 (6 bases). The germline CDR1 and CDR2 sequences are MNHNY and SVGAGI (reference sequence). V was clipped by 5 bases and J by 2 bases, with 12 bases between them. This CDR3 spans 14 amino acids. The CDR3 is CASSLGTHNTEAFF. In DNA, the CDR3 is TGTGCCAGCAGTCTCGGGACACATAACACTGAAGCTTTCTTT.

CDR3: CASSQVPPGRGVNLHEQFF. The CDR3 region has the DNA TGTGCCAGCAGCCAAGTTCCCCCTGGCCGGGGGGTTAATCTCCATGAGCAGTTCTTC. This sequence joins TRBV3-1 (or the pseudogene TRBV3-2) and TRBJ2-1, with 7 bases that match TRBD2. The CDR3 covers 19 residues. Germline V lookup: CDR1 LGHDT, CDR2 YNNKEL (reference sequence). V trimming: 1 base; J trimming: 8 bases; junction bases outside the gene matches: 20.

This rearrangement joins TRBV20-1 to TRBJ2-5, with D unclear. The V gene lost 7 bases and the J gene lost 7 bases, with 10 bases spanning the gap. In germline, CDR1 is DFQATT, CDR2 SNEGSKA (reference sequence). CDR3 length: 10 residues. CDR3 region: CSVLDLTQYF. For the CDR3, the DNA is TGCAGTGTCCTAGATTTGACCCAGTACTTC.

V gene TRBV7-9 combines with J gene TRBJ1-2, with TRBD1 as a possible D gene (5 bases). The germline V and J ends were trimmed by 5 bases and 5 bases, with 15 bases remaining between them. The CDR3 has 14 amino acids. Germline V gene data show CDR1 as SEHNR and CDR2 as FQNEAQ (reference sequence). The CDR3 reads CASSPTAPFYGYTF. The CDR3 region has the DNA TGTGCCAGCAGCCCGACAGCACCTTTTTATGGCTACACCTTC.

This clone was counted once. CDR3 region: CASAGQGNEKLFF. CDR3 DNA sequence: TGTGCCAGTGCGGGACAGGGGAATGAAAAACTGTTTTTT. The chain couples TRBV19 to TRBJ1-4, with TRBD1 identical over 10 bases. The germline V gene encodes CDR1 LNHDA and CDR2 SQIVND (reference sequence). CDR3 size: 13 residues. V gave up 8 bases and J gave up 5 bases; unmatched junction bases: 2.

The chain combines TRBV30 with TRBJ2-6; the match to TRBD1 covers 8 bases. Germline loops: CDR1 GTSNPN, CDR2 SVGIG (reference sequence). V gave up 2 bases and J gave up 3 bases; unmatched junction bases: 3. This CDR3 has 15 residues. CDR3 loop: CAWSHRGVGANVLTF. As DNA, the CDR3 is TGTGCCTGGAGTCACAGGGGGGTTGGGGCCAACGTCCTGACTTTC.